This T cell receptor (beta chain) is from a study of cytomegalovirus exposure and HLA in healthy donors (dated by TCRdb to the late 2010s). With respect to the entire study: According to an earlier analysis of several hundred of the donors, about 180 million T cells yielded 90 million to 140 million unique TCR beta sequences and 276 Gb of sequence data. An early release that covered several hundred HLA-typed donors contained approximately 320 gigabases of sequencing data and roughly 84 million unique TCR sequences. The genetic ancestry cluster associated with self-reported Caucasian donors included 80% to 90% of the roughly 400 genotyped donors. The aim of the study was to test whether cataloging public T cell receptors could identify signatures of past pathogen exposure. The study profiled the T cell repertoires of 500 to 800 subjects by immunosequencing and related them to cytomegalovirus serostatus. In addition to the first cohort of hundreds of subjects, a separate validation cohort of over 90 different subjects was used. The study combined high-throughput TCR immunosequencing, statistical association of individual TCRs with disease status, and machine learning to predict cytomegalovirus infection status. A later analysis re-examined previously published TCR beta repertoires from about 700 donors and added high-resolution HLA genotyping to investigate patterns of TCR occurrence. Rather than using new phenotypic data, the later analysis identified candidate immune exposures from TCR beta sequences and from how often those sequences occurred across donors. An earlier analysis of some 500 of the donors applied high-throughput TCR beta sequencing to assess whether each TCR beta V gene segment acted as functional or pseudogenic. Donor age, sex, ethnicity and CMV serostatus were compiled alongside the repertoire data. A later genetic analysis used genome-wide SNP genotypes for about 65% of the roughly 670 donors, treating that subset as a discovery cohort. All discovery cohort repertoires had been generated on a single sequencing platform. HLA typing covered class I and class II loci at four-digit resolution. Typing coverage varied by locus: roughly 620-640 donors for A, B, C, DRB1 and DQB1; around 560 for DQA1; some 610 for DPA1; under 490 for DPB1. Five DR-DQ haplotypes were handled as single units for association and clustering because linkage in the cohort was strong. Among 300 to 450 genotyped donors of the cohort, an average of about 240,000 unique TCR beta nucleotide sequences were sequenced per donor, approximately 20% of them non-productive.

A word on this clone: No cognate antigen has been identified for it. It has no much larger one-base neighbor in the sample; base qualities were not kept.

Broader findings and caveats from the paper: A further reported finding was that TCR beta sequences accurately predicted the HLA-A and HLA-B alleles for most subjects in the first cohort. HLA typing was unavailable for some donors at each locus, so association tests used only the typed subset. Most CMV-associated TCR beta chains appeared to be HLA-restricted in a later analysis, and the HLA associations seemed to be driven largely by CMV exposure. A later analysis found that HLA-associated TCR beta chains were more clonally expanded and had lower generation probabilities than equally common non-associated chains. The 87-base-pair reads could not distinguish some IMGT-functional V segments, including TRBV6-2 and TRBV6-3, so those segments were excluded. This cohort had only TCR beta chains sequenced, and the lack of alpha or paired-chain data limited which features could be detected. According to the authors, the approach could potentially be generalized to other disease states and immunological phenotypes. Linkage disequilibrium might explain the correlated functional status among segregating V segments, but an unknown experimental factor could not be ruled out. Most TCR sequences were observed very rarely across donors, whereas some public TCRs were present in many individuals. The classifier was reported to diagnose cytomegalovirus status with high specificity and sensitivity in both the original cohort and the validation cohort. A later analysis reported that several top co-occurrence clusters appeared linked to parvovirus B19, influenza, CMV and Epstein-Barr virus. In a later genetic analysis, fewer N-insertions in productive TCRs were reported among donors in an Asian-associated ancestry cluster than the roughly 670-donor mean. In an earlier analysis of some 640 of the donors, most TCR beta V segments were observed in productive rearrangements about 90% or about 30% of the time, broadly matching IMGT annotations. Sequencing depth was assumed to be roughly uniform across donors in the presence/absence analyses, though that assumption may not hold. According to a later analysis, TCR association rates differed among HLA loci, with DRB1 alleles showing the most associated TCRs and HLA-C alleles showing the fewest. Strong co-occurrence of HLA alleles, especially DR and DQ, made assigning TCR associations to individual alleles difficult. CMV serostatus was the only immune exposure information available for the cohort. A total of 164 TCR beta chains were listed by the study as associated with cytomegalovirus. At a false discovery rate of 0.05, a later analysis linked around 15,000 TCR beta sequences to specific HLA alleles. A few of the identified cytomegalovirus-associated TCR beta chains were confirmed in vitro to be specific for cytomegalovirus antigens. In a later genetic analysis, a missense DCLRE1C variant was associated with V-gene and J-gene trimming of TCR beta chains, and the association was replicated in an independent cohort. Because counts were too low, about 18 rarely observed V segments, including chromosome 9 orphons, were excluded from the earlier analysis of under 650 of the donors. The sequencing pipeline was judged likely to have produced a cluster of highly shared sequence variants as a technical artifact.

The cohort comprised 670 or so healthy bone marrow donors. At the time of sampling, every cohort member was nominally healthy, though immune exposures that went unrecorded were likely present. The donor tested CMV seronegative, placing the donor among the 300 to 400 seronegative members of the cohort. A peripheral blood sample was provided by each donor, and peripheral blood mononuclear cells were used for TCR beta sequencing. The Qiagen DNeasy Blood Extraction Kit was used to extract genomic DNA from the blood cell samples. For CDR1 and CDR2, the germline V gene lists MGHDK and SYGVNS. V sheds 1 base and J sheds 3 bases, leaving 12 bases between their ends. From its cysteine to its phenylalanine, the CDR3 spans 15 amino acids. Here the CDR3 DNA is all that survives: 45 bases in frame from base 1. Receptor amplification or capture employed the immunoSEQ multiplex PCR assay. A mixture of 60 forward primers for TCR Vbeta segments and 13 reverse primers for TCR Jbeta segments was used in the multiplex PCR. Amplification of the CDR3 region of rearranged TCR beta genes was performed with a multiplex PCR assay on genomic DNA. On the Illumina HiSeq System, the amplified TCR beta libraries were sequenced as 87-base-pair reads. For the original study's pipeline: Across the roughly 700 repertoires, a later analysis counted 60 million to 90 million unique TCR beta chains, roughly 11 million of which were shared by at least two donors. A nearest-neighbor algorithm error-corrected the raw reads and collapsed the reads into unique sequences, merging closely related sequences to remove PCR and sequencing errors. Alignment of CDR3 sequences to IMGT reference sequences was used to assign V, D and J gene segments. For a sequence to be retained, at least a six-nucleotide match to both a V gene segment and a J gene segment was required. Rearrangements were called productive when the CDR3 lacked stop codons and stayed in frame with V and J; all others were non-productive. Following IMGT convention, CDR3 was defined as the stretch from the second conserved V-encoded cysteine to the conserved J-encoded phenylalanine. In an earlier analysis of some 550 of the donors, sequences lacking an unambiguous match to a single V gene segment were excluded. In an earlier analysis of more than 500 of the donors, a V segment was called functional when productive rearrangements were above 56.7%, and segregating when the standard deviation between donors exceeded 5%. A statistical classification framework was built for diagnosing cytomegalovirus status from the catalog of TCR beta chain sequences. V and J gene assignment, in a later analysis, came from comparing TCR nucleotide sequences with IMGT/GENE-DB human TR gene sequences. The TCRdist pipeline was used in a later analysis to assign CDR3 sequences and most-parsimonious VDJ recombination scenarios. In a later analysis, each TCR beta chain was defined by its CDR3 amino acid sequence together with its V-gene family, and reads without a unique V-gene family were excluded. In a later analysis, several hundred highly shared, low-generation-probability nucleotide sequences were removed to address suspected cross-contamination and a sequencing artifact. For each public chain, a later analysis derived a clonal expansion index from normalized ranks of inferred template counts within each repertoire. A later analysis computed generation probabilities with a VDJ recombination model fitted to out-of-frame rearrangements, and checked the results against IGoR. In a later analysis, TCR-TCR, TCR-HLA and TCR-CMV co-occurrence was scored with hypergeometric tests, and a repertoire-size bias correction was applied to TCR pairs. To estimate false discovery rates, a later analysis permuted the HLA or CMV assignments 20 times. In a later analysis, co-occurring TCRs were grouped with DBSCAN, and TCRdist sequence similarity was added when clustering was performed within HLA-allele-positive subsets. Co-occurrence clustering excluded repertoires with fewer than 30,000 or more than 120,000 public chains, plus five with anomalous nucleotide sharing. As stored in TCRdb, this immuneACCESS dataset retains in-frame rearrangements with V and J assigned. A fraction of the clones does not appear; measured against another copy, unresolved V genes explain less than half of the discrepancy, and the remainder lacks a known reason. V, J and clone size were drawn from that table, and D and trimming were deduced from the DNA. Counted in this sample were under 200,000 clones; roughly 87% of them appeared once. The ten largest clonotypes hold about 1% of the sample.

The sequence links TRBV25-1 to TRBJ1-1; the D gene is not confidently resolved. This clonotype was sampled from a boy aged 2 to 10 in good health and CMV-seronegative. Material for sequencing was PBMCs. The DNA sequence is TGTGCCAGCAGTGAATTGAGGGAGAAGGACACTGAAGCTTTCTTT. Its protein is CASSELREKDTEAFF. Extended through the reference TRBV25-1 and TRBJ1-1 proteins, this CDR3 yields the full variable domain: EADIYQTPRYLVIGTGKKITLECSQTMGHDKMYWYQQDPGMELHLIHYSYGVNSTEKGDLSSESTVSRIRTEHFPLTLESARPSHTSQYLCASSELREKDTEAFFGQGTRLTVV.